Following are 21 T cell receptor beta chains from one sample sequenced in a study of blood T cells in healthy people across ages. For the second PCR, which ran for 7 to 11 cycles, a sample-barcoded 5' primer and a J-beta primer mix were used. TCRdb re-derived calls from the 5' RACE reads in MiXCR, one entry per CDR3 protein. The sample has about 670,000 distinct CDR3 sequences, over 40% seen once; the top ten hold about 13%. The sample consisted of blood. Receptors originate from a woman aged 80 or older in good health.

This clonotype has a count of ten or more. The genes are TRBV2 and TRBJ1-5, with 8 bases lining up with TRBD1. With 7 bases clipped from V and 7 bases from J, the junction kept 9 bases outside the gene matches. This CDR3 is built from 14 residues. The germline CDR1 and CDR2 sequences are SNHLY and FYNNEI. In DNA form, the CDR3 reads TGTGCCAGCAATATCGGGACAGGCGGACAGCCCCAGCATTTT. Translated, it gives CASNIGTGGQPQHF. Combining the CDR3 with reference TRBV2 and TRBJ1-5 gives the whole variable domain EPEVTQTPSHQVTQMGQEVILRCVPISNHLYFYWYRQILGQKVEFLVSFYNNEISEKSEIFDDQFSVERPDGSNFTLKIRSTKLEDSAMYFCASNIGTGGQPQHFGDGTRLSIL.

This clonotype was seen repeatedly, ten times or more. The chain has TRBV10-3 and TRBJ2-7; D is possibly TRBD2 (6 bases). Between the trimmed V and J ends, which lost 10 bases and 1 base, there was a span of 11 bases. Germline CDR1 is ENHRY and CDR2 is SYGVKD. There are 12 residues in the CDR3. CDR3 region: CANGGKSYEQYF. CDR3 nucleotide sequence: TGTGCCAACGGGGGAAAGTCCTACGAGCAGTACTTC.

The chain carries TRBV20-1 and TRBJ2-7, with D possibly TRBD1 on 6 matching bases. From germline, CDR1 is DFQATT and CDR2 SNEGSKA (reference sequence). V gave up 6 bases and J gave up 0 bases, with 15 bases separating them. The CDR3 is made up of 14 amino acids. The CDR3: CSAPRTVSSYEQYF. CDR3 coding DNA: TGCAGTGCCCCACGGACAGTAAGCTCCTACGAGCAGTACTTC.

This clonotype was observed a few times. The chain has TRBV7-9 and TRBJ2-1; TRBD2 might be the D (6 bases). V was clipped by 5 bases and J by 0 bases, with 8 bases between them. The CDR3 length is 14 residues. Germline V gives CDR1 SEHNR, CDR2 FQNEAQ (reference sequence). The DNA for the CDR3 is TGTGCCAGCAGCCACGGGAGCTCCTACAATGAGCAGTTCTTC. Its protein product is CASSHGSSYNEQFF.

The gene calls are TRBV18 and TRBJ2-3; either TRBD1 or TRBD2 may fit D (5 bases each). Germline-derived CDR1 and CDR2 are KGHSH and LQKENI. V was shortened by 5 bases and J by 0 bases, with 9 bases between the two germline ends. The CDR3 contains 14 residues. As DNA, the CDR3 is TGTGCCAGCTCAGGCAGGGAGAGCACAGATACGCAGTATTTT. The encoded protein is CASSGRESTDTQYF.

In its sample, this clonotype was seen a few times. The chain couples TRBV10-3 to TRBJ1-2, with 9 bases identical to TRBD1. Germline values: CDR1 ENHRY, CDR2 SYGVKD. CDR3 length: 15 residues. V lost 4 bases and J lost 4; bases outside the gene matches: 7. The CDR3 sequence is CAISGGTGSSYGYTF. The CDR3 DNA sequence: TGTGCCATCAGTGGGGGGACAGGGAGTTCCTATGGCTACACCTTC.

This chain links TRBV28 with TRBJ2-3, with D possibly TRBD2 on 5 matching bases. V was clipped by 7 bases and J by 9 bases, with 11 bases between them. Germline lookup yields CDR1 MDHEN and CDR2 SYDVKM. There are 11 residues in the CDR3. The CDR3: CASKGWRTQYF. The CDR3 bases are TGTGCCAGCAAGGGCTGGAGGACGCAGTATTTT. The entire variable domain, with the rest obtained from reference TRBV28 and TRBJ2-3, is as follows: DVKVTQSSRYLVKRTGEKVFLECVQDMDHENMFWYRQDPGLGLRLIYFSYDVKMKEKGDIPEGYSVSREKKERFSLILESASTNQTSMYLCASKGWRTQYFGPGTRLTVL.

Details on this clonotype: This may be a read error: a much more frequent sequence differs by one nucleotide. This CDR3 reads CASLGNTDTRYF. DNA of the CDR3: TGTGCCAGCTTGGGGAACACAGATACGCGGTATTTT. V gene TRBV28 combines with J gene TRBJ2-3; D call uncertain. This CDR3 is built from 12 residues. The germline V gene encodes CDR1 MDHEN and CDR2 SYDVKM.

CDR3 loop: CASSPRTGSNTGELFF. The CDR3 DNA reads TGTGCCAGCTCACCCCGGACGGGTTCGAACACCGGGGAGCTGTTTTTT. The gene calls are TRBV18 and TRBJ2-2, with D unclear. The V and J ends lost 3 bases and 0 bases respectively, with 11 bases between them. There are 16 residues in the CDR3. Germline V gives CDR1 KGHSH, CDR2 LQKENI.

The genes are TRBV3-1 and TRBJ1-1; D unclear. With 1 base removed from V and 6 bases from J, the gap between germline ends came to 9 bases. This CDR3 contains 13 residues. Germline CDR1 and CDR2: LGHDT and YNNKEL (reference sequence). CDR3 residues: CASSQGPGAEAFF. Written as DNA, the CDR3 is TGTGCCAGCAGCCAAGGCCCCGGGGCTGAAGCTTTCTTT.

This clonotype was picked up a small number of times. This sequence joins TRBV28 and TRBJ1-1; unclear D gene. CDR3 size: 12 residues. V was clipped by 7 bases and J by 5 bases, with 11 bases between them. CDR1 MDHEN and CDR2 SYDVKM come from the germline V gene. The CDR3: CASTRLGTEAFF. The CDR3 DNA is TGTGCCAGCACCCGACTAGGGACTGAAGCTTTCTTT.

The chain couples TRBV15 to TRBJ2-7; D gene unclear. The V end lost 0 bases, the J end lost 3 bases, and 9 bases lay between the germline ends. Germline lookup yields CDR1 LNHNV and CDR2 YYDKDF (reference sequence). CDR3 length: 14 amino acids. Here the CDR3 DNA reads TGTGCCACCAGCAGAGATGTGGCGAACTACGAGCAGTACTTC. Translating gives CATSRDVANYEQYF.

About this clonotype itself: A clone one base away is much larger, so this may be a read error. V and J are TRBV7-3 and TRBJ2-1; tentative D call: TRBD1 (7 bases). Germline CDR1 is SGHTA and CDR2 is FQGTGA. Trimming removed 5 bases at V and 4 bases at J, with 15 bases between. CDR3 length: 15 amino acids. This CDR3 reads CASSRRGAVYNEQFF. The CDR3 nucleotides read TGTGCCAGCAGCCGCAGGGGGGCCGTATACAATGAGCAGTTCTTC.

Of note for this clonotype: Since a much larger clone is just one base distant, this may be a read error. The chain recombines TRBV3-1 with TRBJ2-4; TRBD2 agrees at 8 bases. With 1 base clipped from V and 14 bases from J, the junction kept 13 bases outside the gene matches. The CDR3 sequence is 15 residues long. Germline CDR1 reads LGHDT; CDR2 reads YNNKEL (reference sequence). The CDR3 nucleotides read TGTGCCAGCAGCCAAGGTCCGGGAGGGCCATACGAGAAGTACTTC. The encoded protein is CASSQGPGGPYEKYF.

The rearrangement uses TRBV7-2 and TRBJ1-1, with D tentatively TRBD1 (5 bases). The CDR3 sequence is 15 residues long. V dropped 5 bases and J dropped 1 base, with 14 bases sitting between them. Looked up from germline, CDR1 is SGHTA and CDR2 is FQGNSA. The CDR3 is CASSPRQLSNTEAFF. In nucleotides, the CDR3 is TGTGCCAGCAGCCCCCGACAGTTATCGAACACTGAAGCTTTCTTT.

The J gene is TRBJ1-1, the V gene TRBV3-1, with D maybe TRBD1 (6 bases). V lost 4 bases and J lost 5, with 11 bases in between. The CDR3 contains 13 residues. Germline CDR1 LGHDT, CDR2 YNNKEL (reference sequence). In nucleotides, the CDR3 is TGTGCCAGCAGCCGCAGAGGGGGAACTGAAGCTTTCTTT. Translating gives CASSRRGGTEAFF.

This clonotype has just a few counts. This chain links TRBV20-1 with TRBJ2-7; 10 nucleotides line up with TRBD1. V lost 5 bases, J lost 7 bases, and 14 bases stayed unmatched. From germline, CDR1 is DFQATT and CDR2 SNEGSKA (reference sequence). There are 15 residues in the CDR3. In DNA form, the CDR3 reads TGCAGTGCTGGCCGGGACAGGGGTGGAATCGGTGAGCAGTACTTC. Protein sequence: CSAGRDRGGIGEQYF.

This chain connects TRBV10-3 to TRBJ2-3; 11 nucleotides align to TRBD2. Germline V gene sequence: CDR1 ENHRY, CDR2 SYGVKD. The junction had 4 bases not matched to a gene; V was cut back by 2 bases and J by 6 bases. There are 15 residues in the CDR3. The CDR3 region has the DNA TGTGCCATCAGTGAGGGGACTAGCGGCGGGGATACGCAGTATTTT. Translated: CAISEGTSGGDTQYF.

For this clonotype: A much larger clone differs from this one at a single base, so this may be a read error. This chain joins TRBV28 and TRBJ2-7; either TRBD1 or TRBD2 may supply D (6 bases each). Trimming removed 4 bases from V and 7 bases from J, with 20 bases in between. Germline lookup yields CDR1 MDHEN and CDR2 SYDVKM. CDR3 length equals 15 residues. The CDR3 here is CASSSQGRGLREQYF. DNA of the CDR3: TGTGCCAGCAGTTCACAGGGACGGGGGTTGAGAGAGCAGTACTTC.

About this clonotype itself: A much larger clone lies a single base off, so this may be a read error. This rearrangement joins TRBV7-2 to TRBJ2-1; 10 bases map to TRBD1. The CDR3 length is 13 residues. In germline, CDR1 is SGHTA, CDR2 FQGNSA. Here the CDR3 reads CACSLNRDRGQFF. The CDR3 coding sequence is TGTGCCTGCAGCTTAAACCGGGACAGGGGGCAGTTCTTC.

This chain joins TRBV30 and TRBJ1-1; the D gene is possibly TRBD1 (5 bases). This CDR3 region has 15 residues. Trimming cost V 2 bases and J 0 bases, with 13 bases left between them. CDR1 and CDR2 (germline): GTSNPN, SVGIG (reference sequence). The CDR3 DNA is TGTGCCTGGAGTCCGTACAGAGGGGTGAACACTGAAGCTTTCTTT. It is translated as CAWSPYRGVNTEAFF. Drawing the rest from reference TRBV30 and TRBJ1-1, the complete variable domain is SQTIHQWPATLVQPVGSPLSLECTVEGTSNPNLYWYRQAAGRGLQLLFYSVGIGQISSEVPQNLSASRPQDRQFILSSKKLLLSDSGFYLCAWSPYRGVNTEAFFGQGTRLTVV.